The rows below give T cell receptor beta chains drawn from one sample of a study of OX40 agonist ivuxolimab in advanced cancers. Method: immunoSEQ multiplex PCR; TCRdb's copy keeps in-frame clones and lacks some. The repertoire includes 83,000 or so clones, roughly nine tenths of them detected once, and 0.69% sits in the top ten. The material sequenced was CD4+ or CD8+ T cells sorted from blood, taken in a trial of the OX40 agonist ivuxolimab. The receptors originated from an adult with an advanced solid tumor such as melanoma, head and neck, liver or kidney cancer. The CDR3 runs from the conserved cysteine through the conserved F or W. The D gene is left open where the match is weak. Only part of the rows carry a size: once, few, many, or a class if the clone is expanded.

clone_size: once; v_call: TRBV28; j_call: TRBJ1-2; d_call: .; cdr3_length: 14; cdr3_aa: CASSRTPTFYGYTF; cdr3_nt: TGTGCCAGCAGTCGGACACCAACCTTCTATGGCTACACCTTC
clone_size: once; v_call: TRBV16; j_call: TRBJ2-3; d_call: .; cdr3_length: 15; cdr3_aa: CASSHKSRTVDTQYF; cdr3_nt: TGTGCCAGCAGCCACAAATCGAGGACAGTTGATACGCAGTATTTT
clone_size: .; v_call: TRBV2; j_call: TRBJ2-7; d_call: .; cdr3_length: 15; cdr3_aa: CASRLQGSPVGEQYF; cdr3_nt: TGTGCCAGCAGGTTACAGGGTAGCCCAGTAGGCGAGCAGTACTTC
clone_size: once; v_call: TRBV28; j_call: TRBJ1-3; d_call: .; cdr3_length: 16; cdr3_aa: CASSPWDRRSGNTIYF; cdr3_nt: TGTGCCAGCAGTCCCTGGGACCGCCGCTCTGGAAACACCATATATTTT
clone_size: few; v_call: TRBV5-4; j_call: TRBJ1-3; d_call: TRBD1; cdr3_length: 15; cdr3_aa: CASSPGTGEGNTIYF; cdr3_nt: TGTGCCAGCAGCCCCGGGACAGGGGAGGGAAACACCATATATTTT
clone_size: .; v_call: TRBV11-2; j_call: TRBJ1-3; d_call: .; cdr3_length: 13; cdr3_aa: CASSFSTGNTIYF; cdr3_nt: TGTGCCAGCAGCTTCAGTACTGGAAACACCATATATTTT
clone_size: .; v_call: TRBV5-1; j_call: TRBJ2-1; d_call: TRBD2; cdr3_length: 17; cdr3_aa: CASSFLTSGSQLNEQFF; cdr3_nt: TGCGCCAGCAGCTTCCTGACTAGCGGGAGTCAATTGAATGAGCAGTTCTTC
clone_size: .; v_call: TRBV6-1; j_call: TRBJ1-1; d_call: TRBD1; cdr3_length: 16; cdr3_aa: CASSERAGQGIFGAFF; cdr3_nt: TGTGCCAGCAGTGAGAGAGCCGGACAGGGGATTTTTGGAGCTTTCTTT
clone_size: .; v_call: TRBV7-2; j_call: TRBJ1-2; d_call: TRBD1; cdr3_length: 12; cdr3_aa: CASNRQGGGYTF; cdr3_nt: TGTGCCAGCAACCGACAGGGAGGTGGCTACACCTTC
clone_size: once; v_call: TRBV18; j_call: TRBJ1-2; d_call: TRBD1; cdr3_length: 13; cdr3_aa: CASSPPTGNGYTF; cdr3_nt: TGTGCCAGCTCACCGCCGACAGGGAATGGCTACACCTTC
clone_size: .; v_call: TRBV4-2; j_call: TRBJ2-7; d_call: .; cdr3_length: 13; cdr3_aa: CASSQDVGNKQYF; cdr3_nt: TGTGCCAGCAGCCAAGACGTGGGGAACAAGCAGTACTTC
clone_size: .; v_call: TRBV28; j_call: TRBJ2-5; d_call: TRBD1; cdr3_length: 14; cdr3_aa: CASSLYRGRETQYF; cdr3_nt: TGTGCCAGCAGTTTATACAGGGGGCGAGAGACCCAGTACTTC
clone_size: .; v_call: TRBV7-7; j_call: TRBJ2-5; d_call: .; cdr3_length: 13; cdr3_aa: CASSLISEETQYF; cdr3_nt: TGTGCTAGCAGCCTCATCTCGGAAGAGACCCAGTACTTC
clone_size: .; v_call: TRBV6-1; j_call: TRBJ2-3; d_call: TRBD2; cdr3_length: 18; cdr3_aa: CASSGVTSGRGRTDTQYF; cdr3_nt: TGTGCCAGCAGTGGGGTGACTAGCGGGAGGGGGCGCACAGATACGCAGTATTTT
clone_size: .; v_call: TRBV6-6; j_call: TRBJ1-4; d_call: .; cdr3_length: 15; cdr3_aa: CASRPPGRTNEKLFF; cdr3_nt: TGTGCCAGCAGGCCTCCGGGACGGACTAATGAAAAACTGTTTTTT
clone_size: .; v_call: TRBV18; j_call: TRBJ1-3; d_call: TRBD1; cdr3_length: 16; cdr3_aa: CASSRPGTASGNTIYF; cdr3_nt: TGTGCCAGCTCACGACCCGGGACAGCCTCTGGAAACACCATATATTTT
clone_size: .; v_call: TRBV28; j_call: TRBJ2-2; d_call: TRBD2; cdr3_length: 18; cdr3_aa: CASSLPETSGLNTGELFF; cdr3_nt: TGTGCCAGCAGTTTACCCGAGACTAGCGGTTTGAACACCGGGGAGCTGTTTTTT
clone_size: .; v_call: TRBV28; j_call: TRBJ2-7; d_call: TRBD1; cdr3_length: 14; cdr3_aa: CASRPGQGIYEQYF; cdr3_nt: TGTGCCAGCAGACCGGGACAGGGGATCTACGAGCAGTACTTC
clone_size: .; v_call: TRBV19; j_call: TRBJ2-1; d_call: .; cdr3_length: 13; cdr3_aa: CASSFRAELEQFF; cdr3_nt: TGTGCCAGTAGTTTCAGAGCGGAACTCGAGCAGTTCTTC
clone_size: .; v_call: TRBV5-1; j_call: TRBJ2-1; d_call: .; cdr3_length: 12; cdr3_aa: CASSEGGDEQFF; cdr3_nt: TGCGCCAGCAGCGAAGGGGGGGATGAGCAGTTCTTC
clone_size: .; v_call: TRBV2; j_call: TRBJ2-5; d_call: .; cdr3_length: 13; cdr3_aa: CASSKTGRETQYF; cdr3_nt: TGTGCCAGCAGTAAAACAGGGAGAGAGACCCAGTACTTC
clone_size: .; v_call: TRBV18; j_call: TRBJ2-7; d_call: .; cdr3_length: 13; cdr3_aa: CASSQGIDYEQYF; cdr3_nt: TGTGCCAGCTCACAAGGGATCGATTACGAGCAGTACTTC
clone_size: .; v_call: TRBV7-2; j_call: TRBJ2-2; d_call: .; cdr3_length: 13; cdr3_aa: CASSLAGTGELFF; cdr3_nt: TGTGCCAGCAGCTTAGCAGGGACCGGGGAGCTGTTTTTT
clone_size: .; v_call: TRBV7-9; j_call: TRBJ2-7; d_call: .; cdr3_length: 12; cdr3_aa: CASSLEGAEQYF; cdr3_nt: TGTGCCAGCAGCTTGGAAGGGGCCGAGCAGTACTTC
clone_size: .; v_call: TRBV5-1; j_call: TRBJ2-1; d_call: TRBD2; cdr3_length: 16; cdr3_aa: CASSLGLAGTYNEQFF; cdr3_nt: TGCGCCAGCAGCTTGGGACTAGCGGGAACCTACAATGAGCAGTTCTTC
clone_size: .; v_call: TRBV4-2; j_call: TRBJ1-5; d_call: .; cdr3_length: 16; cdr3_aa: CASSPEPGRMNQPQHF; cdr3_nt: TGTGCCAGCAGCCCAGAACCGGGACGGATGAATCAGCCCCAGCATTTT
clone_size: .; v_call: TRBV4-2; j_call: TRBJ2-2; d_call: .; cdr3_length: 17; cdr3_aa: CASSQDTARRLLGELFF; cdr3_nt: TGTGCCAGCAGCCAAGATACGGCCAGGCGCTTATTGGGGGAGCTGTTTTTT
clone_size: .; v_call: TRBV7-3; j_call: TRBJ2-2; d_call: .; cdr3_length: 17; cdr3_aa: CASSLRGDLGVTGELFF; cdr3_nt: TGTGCCAGCAGCTTACGAGGGGACCTGGGCGTGACCGGGGAGCTGTTTTTT
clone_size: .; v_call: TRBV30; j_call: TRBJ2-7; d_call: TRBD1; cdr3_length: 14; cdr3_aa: CAWSTPTGTYEQYF; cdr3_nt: TGTGCCTGGAGTACCCCGACAGGGACCTACGAGCAGTACTTC
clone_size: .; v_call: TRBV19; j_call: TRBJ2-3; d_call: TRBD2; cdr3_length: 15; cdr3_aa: CASSIPGGSTDTQYF; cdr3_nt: TGTGCCAGTAGTATACCGGGAGGGAGCACAGATACGCAGTATTTT
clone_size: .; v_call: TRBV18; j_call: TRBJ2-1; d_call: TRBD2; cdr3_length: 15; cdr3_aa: CASSPSLAGAPEQFF; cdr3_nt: TGTGCCAGCTCACCAAGTCTAGCGGGAGCCCCTGAGCAGTTCTTC
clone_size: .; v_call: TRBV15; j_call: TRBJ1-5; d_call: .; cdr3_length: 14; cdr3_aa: CATSVGTSNQPQHF; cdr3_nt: TGTGCCACCAGCGTCGGCACCAGCAATCAGCCCCAGCATTTT
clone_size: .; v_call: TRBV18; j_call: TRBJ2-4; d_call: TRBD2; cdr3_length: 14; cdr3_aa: CASSQLAGAESQYF; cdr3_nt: TGTGCCAGCTCACAACTAGCGGGAGCGGAGTCTCAGTACTTC
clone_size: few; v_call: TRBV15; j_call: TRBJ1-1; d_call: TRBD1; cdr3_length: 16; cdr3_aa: CATSSEQGKGGREAFF; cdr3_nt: TGTGCCACCAGCAGTGAACAGGGGAAGGGTGGCCGGGAAGCTTTCTTT
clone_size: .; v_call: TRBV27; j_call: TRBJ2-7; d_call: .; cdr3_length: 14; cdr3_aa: CASSLSPGTYEQYF; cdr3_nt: TGTGCCAGCAGTTTATCCCCAGGTACCTACGAGCAGTACTTC
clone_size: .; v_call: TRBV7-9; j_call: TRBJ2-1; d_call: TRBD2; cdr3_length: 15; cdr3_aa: CASSLTSGLYNEQFF; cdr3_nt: TGTGCCAGCAGTTTAACTAGCGGGCTATACAATGAGCAGTTCTTC
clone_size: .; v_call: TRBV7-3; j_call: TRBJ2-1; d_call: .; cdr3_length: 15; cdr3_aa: CASSPGQARYNEQFF; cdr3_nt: TGTGCCAGCAGCCCGGGCCAGGCCCGTTACAATGAGCAGTTCTTC
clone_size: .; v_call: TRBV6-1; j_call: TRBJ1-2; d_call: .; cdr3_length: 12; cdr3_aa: CASSDYRDGYTF; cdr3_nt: TGTGCCAGCAGTGACTACAGGGACGGCTACACCTTC
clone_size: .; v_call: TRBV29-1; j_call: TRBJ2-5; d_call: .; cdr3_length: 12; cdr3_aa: CSVLGLKETQYF; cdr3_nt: TGCAGCGTTCTGGGGCTAAAAGAGACCCAGTACTTC
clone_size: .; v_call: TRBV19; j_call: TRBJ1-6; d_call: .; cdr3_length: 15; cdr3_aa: CASRNPRGGNSPLHF; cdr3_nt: TGTGCCAGTAGGAACCCGAGGGGCGGTAATTCACCCCTCCACTTT
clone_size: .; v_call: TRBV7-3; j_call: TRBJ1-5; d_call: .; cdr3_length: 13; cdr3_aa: CARDEMGLSAPAF; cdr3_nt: TGTGCCAGGGACGAGATGGGGCTGTCAGCCCCAGCATTT
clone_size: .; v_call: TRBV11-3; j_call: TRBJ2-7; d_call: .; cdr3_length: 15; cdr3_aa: CASSIGGTKSYEQYF; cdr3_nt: TGTGCCAGCAGCATAGGAGGCACGAAATCCTACGAGCAGTACTTC
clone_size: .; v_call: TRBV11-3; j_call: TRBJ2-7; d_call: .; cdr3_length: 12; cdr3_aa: CASSGGTYEQYF; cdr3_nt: TGTGCCAGCAGCGGTGGCACCTACGAGCAGTACTTC
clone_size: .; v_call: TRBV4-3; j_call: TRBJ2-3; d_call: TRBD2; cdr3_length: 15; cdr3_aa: CASSPLTSGTDTQYF; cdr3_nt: TGCGCCAGCAGCCCTCTGACTAGCGGCACAGATACGCAGTATTTT
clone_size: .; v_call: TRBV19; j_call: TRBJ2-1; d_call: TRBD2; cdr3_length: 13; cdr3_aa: CASSMVSGAEQFF; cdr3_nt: TGTGCCAGTAGTATGGTTAGCGGGGCCGAGCAGTTCTTC
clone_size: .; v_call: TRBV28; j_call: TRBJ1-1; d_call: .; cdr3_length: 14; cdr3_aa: CASRGAVRGSEAFF; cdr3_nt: TGTGCCAGCAGGGGGGCCGTGAGGGGGTCTGAAGCTTTCTTT
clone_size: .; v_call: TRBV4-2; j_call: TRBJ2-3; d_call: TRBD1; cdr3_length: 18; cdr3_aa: CASSQGDRVLGRTDTQYF; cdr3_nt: TGTGCCAGCAGCCAAGGAGACAGGGTGTTGGGACGCACAGATACGCAGTATTTT
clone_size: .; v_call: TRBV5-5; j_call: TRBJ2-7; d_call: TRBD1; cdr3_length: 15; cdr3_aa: CASSLGVQGAYEQYF; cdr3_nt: TGTGCCAGCAGCTTAGGAGTCCAGGGGGCCTACGAGCAGTACTTC
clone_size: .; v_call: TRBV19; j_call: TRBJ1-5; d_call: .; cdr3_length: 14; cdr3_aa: CATKVQGTNQPQHF; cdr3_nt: TGTGCCACCAAGGTTCAGGGGACAAATCAGCCCCAGCATTTT
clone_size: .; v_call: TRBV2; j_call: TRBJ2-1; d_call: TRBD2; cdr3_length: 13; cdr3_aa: CASRTSGRGEQFF; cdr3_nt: TGTGCCAGCCGGACTAGCGGGAGAGGAGAGCAGTTCTTC
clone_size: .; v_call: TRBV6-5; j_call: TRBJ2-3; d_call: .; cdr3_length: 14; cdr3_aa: CASSYGQGTDTQYF; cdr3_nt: TGTGCCAGCAGTTACGGTCAGGGAACAGATACGCAGTATTTT
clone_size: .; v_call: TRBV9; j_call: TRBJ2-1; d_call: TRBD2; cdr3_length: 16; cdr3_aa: CASSMGGAGGMGEQFF; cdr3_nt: TGTGCCAGCAGCATGGGGGGAGCGGGAGGAATGGGTGAGCAGTTCTTC
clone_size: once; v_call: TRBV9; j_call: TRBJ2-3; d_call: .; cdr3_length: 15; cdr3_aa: CASSVEAGFTDTQYF; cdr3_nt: TGTGCCAGCAGCGTAGAGGCGGGGTTCACAGATACGCAGTATTTT
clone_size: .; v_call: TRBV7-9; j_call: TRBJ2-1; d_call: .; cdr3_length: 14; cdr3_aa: CASSRKWDGDEQFF; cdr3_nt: TGTGCCAGCAGCCGAAAATGGGATGGGGATGAGCAGTTCTTC
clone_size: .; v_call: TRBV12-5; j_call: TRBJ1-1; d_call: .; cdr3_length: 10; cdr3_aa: CASYGAEAFF; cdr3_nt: TGTGCTAGTTACGGGGCTGAAGCTTTCTTT
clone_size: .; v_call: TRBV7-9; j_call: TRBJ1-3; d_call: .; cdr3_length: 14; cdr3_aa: CASIEGIGGNTIYF; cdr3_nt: TGTGCCAGCATCGAGGGAATCGGTGGAAACACCATATATTTT
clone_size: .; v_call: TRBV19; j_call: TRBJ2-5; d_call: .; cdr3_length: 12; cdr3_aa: CASSFGGETQYF; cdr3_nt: TGTGCCAGTAGTTTTGGGGGGGAGACCCAGTACTTC
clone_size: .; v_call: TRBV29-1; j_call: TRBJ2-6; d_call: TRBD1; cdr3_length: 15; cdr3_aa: CSVPTGGGGANVLTF; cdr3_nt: TGCAGCGTTCCTACAGGGGGCGGTGGGGCCAACGTCCTGACTTTC
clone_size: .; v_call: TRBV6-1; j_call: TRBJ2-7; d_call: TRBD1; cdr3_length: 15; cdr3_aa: CASSDRDRGWYEQYF; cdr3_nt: TGTGCCAGCAGTGACCGGGACAGGGGATGGTACGAGCAGTACTTC
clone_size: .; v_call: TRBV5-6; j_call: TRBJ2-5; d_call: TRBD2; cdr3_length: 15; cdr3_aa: CASSFVAGRGKTQYF; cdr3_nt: TGTGCCAGCAGCTTCGTAGCGGGAAGAGGAAAGACCCAGTACTTC